Described below is a single T cell receptor beta chain sequence and its context. These data belong to a study of blood T cell repertoires in COVID-19. Study information: Sites across the United States, Italy and Spain contributed samples from acute and convalescent COVID-19. PBMCs, B-cell-depleted T cells, or T cells provided the cDNA or gDNA that made up the material.

This CDR3 spans 13 amino acids. The ends were cut back, 2 bases at V and 8 bases at J, with 10 bases in the middle. Germline V gene lookup returns CDR1 SGHTA and CDR2 FQGNSA. Profiled with immunoSEQ multiplex PCR; TCRdb holds only in-frame clones, not every one. Among roughly 40,000 clones, approximately 80% were seen once, and the ten largest hold more than 7.5%. The material sequenced was peripheral blood. The chain couples TRBV7-2 to TRBJ2-4, with D unresolved. The clonotype was recovered from a man aged 65 to 85 with active or convalescent COVID-19. DNA for the CDR3: TGTGCCAGCAGCTTACAAGGTGGAGACATTCAGTACTTC. The encoded protein is CASSLQGGDIQYF.